The T cell receptor beta chain under discussion was sequenced for a study of cytotoxic CD8 clonotypes in ibrutinib-treated CLL. For this clone: Its specificity is unknown.

Regarding the study as a whole: Public clonotypes (which were uncommon) either contracted or remained stable on treatment. At ibrutinib response, clonality increased, and at progression it declined back toward baseline.

Germline lookup yields CDR1 LNHNV and CDR2 YYDKDF (reference sequence). Trimming removed 4 bases at V and 6 bases at J, with 20 bases between. The CDR3 spans 16 residues. TCRdb's table, derived via immunoSEQ multiplex PCR, lists solely in-frame clones and lacks some. The sample consists of roughly 160,000 clones, approximately 80% of them appearing once. The source was PBMCs, collected after 24 months of ibrutinib treatment. V usage is TRBV15 and J usage is TRBJ2-3; D gene unclear. The sequence derives from a human donor with chronic lymphocytic leukemia. The CDR3 region has the DNA TGTGCCACCAGCATCCAATATGGGCTCACTAAGGATACGCAGTATTTT. Its translation: CATSIQYGLTKDTQYF.